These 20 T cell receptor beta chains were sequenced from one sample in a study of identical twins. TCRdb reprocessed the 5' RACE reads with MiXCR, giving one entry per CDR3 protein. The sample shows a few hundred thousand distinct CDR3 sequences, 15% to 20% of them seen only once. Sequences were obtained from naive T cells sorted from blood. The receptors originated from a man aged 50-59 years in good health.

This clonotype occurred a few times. CDR3 sequence (DNA): TGCAGCGTTGATTCGGGGATCGGCAATGAGCAGTTCTTC. Protein product: CSVDSGIGNEQFF. The rearrangement uses TRBV29-1 and TRBJ2-1, with D possibly being TRBD2 (5 bases). This CDR3 has 13 residues. Germline loops: CDR1 SQVTM, CDR2 ANQGSEA. The V end lost 3 bases, the J end lost 6 bases, and 12 bases lay between the germline ends.

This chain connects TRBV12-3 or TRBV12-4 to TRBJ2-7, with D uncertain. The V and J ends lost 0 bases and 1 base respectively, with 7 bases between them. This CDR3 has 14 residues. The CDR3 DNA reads TGTGCCAGCAGTTTAGCTGAGAAATCCTACGAGCAGTACTTC. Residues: CASSLAEKSYEQYF.

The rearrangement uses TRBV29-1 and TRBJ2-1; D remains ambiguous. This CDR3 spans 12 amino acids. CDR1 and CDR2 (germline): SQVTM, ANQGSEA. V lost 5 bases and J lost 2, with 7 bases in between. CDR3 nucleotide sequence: TGCAGCGTTAGCGAGCCCTACAATGAGCAGTTCTTC. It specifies CSVSEPYNEQFF.

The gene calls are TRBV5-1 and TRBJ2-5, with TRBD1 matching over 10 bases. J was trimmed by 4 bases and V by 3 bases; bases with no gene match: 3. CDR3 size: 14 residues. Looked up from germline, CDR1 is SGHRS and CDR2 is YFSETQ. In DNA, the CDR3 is TGCGCCAGCAGCTACGACAGGGGGCCAGAGACCCAGTACTTC. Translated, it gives CASSYDRGPETQYF.

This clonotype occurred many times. The CDR3: CASSLVGLQPQHF. The CDR3 DNA follows: TGCGCCAGCAGCTTGGTGGGGCTTCAGCCCCAGCATTTT. The chain links TRBV5-1 to TRBJ1-5, with D possibly TRBD1 on 5 matching bases. This CDR3 has 13 amino acids. Germline V gene lookup returns CDR1 SGHRS and CDR2 YFSETQ. V was shortened by 0 bases and J by 6 bases, with 7 bases between the two germline ends.

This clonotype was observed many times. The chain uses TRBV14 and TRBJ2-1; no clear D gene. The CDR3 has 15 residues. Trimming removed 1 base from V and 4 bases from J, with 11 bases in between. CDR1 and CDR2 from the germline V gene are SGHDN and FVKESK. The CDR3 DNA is TGTGCCAGCAGCCAAGGTAGTGGAACTTACAATGAGCAGTTCTTC. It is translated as CASSQGSGTYNEQFF. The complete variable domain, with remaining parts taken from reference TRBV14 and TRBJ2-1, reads EAGVTQFPSHSVIEKGQTVTLRCDPISGHDNLYWYRRVMGKEIKFLLHFVKESKQDESGMPNNRFLAERTGGTYSTLKVQPAELEDSGVYFCASSQGSGTYNEQFFGPGTRLTVL.

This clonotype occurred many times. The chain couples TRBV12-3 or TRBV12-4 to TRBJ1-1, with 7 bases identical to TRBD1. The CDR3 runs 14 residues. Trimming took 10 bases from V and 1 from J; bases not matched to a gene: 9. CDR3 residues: CATRQGGGNTEAFF. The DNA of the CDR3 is TGTGCCACCAGACAGGGAGGGGGGAACACTGAAGCTTTCTTT.

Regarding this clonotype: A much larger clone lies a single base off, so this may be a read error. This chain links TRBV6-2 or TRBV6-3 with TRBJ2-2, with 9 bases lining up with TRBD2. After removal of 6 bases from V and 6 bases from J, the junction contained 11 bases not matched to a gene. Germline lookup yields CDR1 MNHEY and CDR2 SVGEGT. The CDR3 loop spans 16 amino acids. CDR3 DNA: TGTGCCAGCAGCCCACCGGGCGGGAGGGCTCCCGGGGAGCTGTTTTTT. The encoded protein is CASSPPGGRAPGELFF.

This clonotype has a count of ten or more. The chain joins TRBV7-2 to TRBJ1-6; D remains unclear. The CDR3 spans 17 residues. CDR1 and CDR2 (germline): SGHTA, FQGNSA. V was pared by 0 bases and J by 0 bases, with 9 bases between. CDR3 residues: CASSLASASSYNSPLHF. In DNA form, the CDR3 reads TGTGCCAGCAGCTTAGCGTCCGCAAGCTCCTATAATTCACCCCTCCACTTT. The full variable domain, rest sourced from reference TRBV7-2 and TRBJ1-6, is GAGVSQSPSNKVTEKGKDVELRCDPISGHTALYWYRQSLGQGLEFLIYFQGNSAPDKSGLPSDRFSAERTGGSVSTLTIQRTQQEDSAVYLCASSLASASSYNSPLHFGNGTRLTVT.

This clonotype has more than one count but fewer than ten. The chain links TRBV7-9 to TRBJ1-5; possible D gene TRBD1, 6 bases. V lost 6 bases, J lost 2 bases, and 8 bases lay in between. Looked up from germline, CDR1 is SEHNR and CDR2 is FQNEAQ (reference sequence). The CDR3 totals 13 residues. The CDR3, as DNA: TGTGCCAGCAGTAAGGGGGGCAATCAGCCCCAGCATTTT. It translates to CASSKGGNQPQHF.

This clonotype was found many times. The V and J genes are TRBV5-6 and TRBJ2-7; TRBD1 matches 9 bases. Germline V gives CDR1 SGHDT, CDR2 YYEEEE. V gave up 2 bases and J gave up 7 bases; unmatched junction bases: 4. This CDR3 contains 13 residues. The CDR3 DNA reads TGTGCCAGCAGCTTACCCGGGACAGGGGAGCAGTACTTC. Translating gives CASSLPGTGEQYF.

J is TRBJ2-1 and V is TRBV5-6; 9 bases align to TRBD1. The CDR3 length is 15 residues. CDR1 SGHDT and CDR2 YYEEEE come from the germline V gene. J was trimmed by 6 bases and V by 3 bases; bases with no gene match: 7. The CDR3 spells CASSYTGGAPNEQFF. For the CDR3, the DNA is TGTGCCAGCAGCTACACAGGGGGCGCCCCCAATGAGCAGTTCTTC.

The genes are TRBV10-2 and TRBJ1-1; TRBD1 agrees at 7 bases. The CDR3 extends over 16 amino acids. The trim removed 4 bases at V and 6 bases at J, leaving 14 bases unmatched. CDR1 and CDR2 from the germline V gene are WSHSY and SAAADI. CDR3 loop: CASSVARGAPGPEAFF. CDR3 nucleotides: TGCGCCAGCAGTGTGGCCAGGGGGGCCCCTGGACCTGAAGCTTTCTTT.

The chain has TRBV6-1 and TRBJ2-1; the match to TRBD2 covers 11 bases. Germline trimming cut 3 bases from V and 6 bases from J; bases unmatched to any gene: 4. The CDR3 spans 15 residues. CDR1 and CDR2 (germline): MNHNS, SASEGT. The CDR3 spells CASSETSGVSNEQFF. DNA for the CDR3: TGTGCCAGCAGTGAGACTAGCGGGGTCAGCAATGAGCAGTTCTTC.

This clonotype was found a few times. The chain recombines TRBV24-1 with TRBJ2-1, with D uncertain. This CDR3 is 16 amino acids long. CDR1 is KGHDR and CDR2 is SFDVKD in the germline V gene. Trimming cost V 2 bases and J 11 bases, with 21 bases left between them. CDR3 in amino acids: CATSDSRARNRRQQFF. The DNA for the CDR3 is TGTGCCACCAGTGATTCTAGAGCGAGGAACCGAAGACAGCAGTTCTTC.

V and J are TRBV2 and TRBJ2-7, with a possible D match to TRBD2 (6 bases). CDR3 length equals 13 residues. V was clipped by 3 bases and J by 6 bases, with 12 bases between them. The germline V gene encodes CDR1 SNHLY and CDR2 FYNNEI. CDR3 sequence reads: CASSDPRRVEQYF. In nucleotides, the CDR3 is TGTGCCAGCAGTGACCCAAGGAGGGTCGAGCAGTACTTC.

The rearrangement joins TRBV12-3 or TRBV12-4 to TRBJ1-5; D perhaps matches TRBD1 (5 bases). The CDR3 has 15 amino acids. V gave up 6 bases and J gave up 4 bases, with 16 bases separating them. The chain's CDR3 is CASRPSGTSNQPQHF. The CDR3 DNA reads TGTGCCAGCAGGCCATCCGGGACTTCTAATCAGCCCCAGCATTTT.

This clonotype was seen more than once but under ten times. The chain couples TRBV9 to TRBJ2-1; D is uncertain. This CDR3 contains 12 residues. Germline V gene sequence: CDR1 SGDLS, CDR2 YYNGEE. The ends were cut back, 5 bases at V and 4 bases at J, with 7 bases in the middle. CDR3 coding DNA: TGTGCCAGCAGTCCCAAATACAATGAGCAGTTCTTC. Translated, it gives CASSPKYNEQFF.

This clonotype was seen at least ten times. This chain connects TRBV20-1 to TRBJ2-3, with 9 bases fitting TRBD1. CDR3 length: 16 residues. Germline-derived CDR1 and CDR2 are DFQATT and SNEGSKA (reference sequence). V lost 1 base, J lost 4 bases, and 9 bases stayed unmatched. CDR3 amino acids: CSARATGTGTPDTQYF. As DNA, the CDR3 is TGCAGTGCTAGAGCTACCGGGACAGGGACTCCAGATACGCAGTATTTT.

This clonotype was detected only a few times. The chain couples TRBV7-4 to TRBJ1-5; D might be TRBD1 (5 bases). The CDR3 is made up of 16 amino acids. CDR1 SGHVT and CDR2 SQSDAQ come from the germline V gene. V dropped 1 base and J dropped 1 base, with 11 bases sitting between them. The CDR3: CASSLVLGPSNQPQHF. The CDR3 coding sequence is TGTGCCAGCAGCTTAGTCTTGGGGCCCAGCAATCAGCCCCAGCATTTT. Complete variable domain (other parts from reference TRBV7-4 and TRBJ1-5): GAGVSQSPRYKVAKRGRDVALRCDSISGHVTLYWYRQTLGQGSEVLTYSQSDAQRDKSGRPSGRFSAERPERSVSTLKIQRTEQGDSAVYLCASSLVLGPSNQPQHFGDGTRLSIL.